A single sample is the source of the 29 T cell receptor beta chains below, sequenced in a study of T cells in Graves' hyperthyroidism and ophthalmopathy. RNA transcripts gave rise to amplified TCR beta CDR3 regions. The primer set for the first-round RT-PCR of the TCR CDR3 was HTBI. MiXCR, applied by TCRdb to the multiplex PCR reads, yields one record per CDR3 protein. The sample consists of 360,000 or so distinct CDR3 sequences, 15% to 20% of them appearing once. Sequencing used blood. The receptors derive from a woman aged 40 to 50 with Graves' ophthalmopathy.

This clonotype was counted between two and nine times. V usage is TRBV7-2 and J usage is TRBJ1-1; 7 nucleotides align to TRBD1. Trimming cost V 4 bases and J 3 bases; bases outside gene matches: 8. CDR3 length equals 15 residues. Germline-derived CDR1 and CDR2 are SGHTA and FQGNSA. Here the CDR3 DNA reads TGTGCCAGCAGCTCCACAGGGGATAAAGACACTGAAGCTTTCTTT. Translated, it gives CASSSTGDKDTEAFF.

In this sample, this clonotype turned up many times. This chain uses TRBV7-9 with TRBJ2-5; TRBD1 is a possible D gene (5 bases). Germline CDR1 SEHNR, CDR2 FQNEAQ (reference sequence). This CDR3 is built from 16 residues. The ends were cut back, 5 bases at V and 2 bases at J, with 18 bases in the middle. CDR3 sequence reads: CASSPYFRTTQETQYF. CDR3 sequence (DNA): TGTGCCAGCAGCCCCTATTTCCGGACAACGCAAGAGACCCAGTACTTC. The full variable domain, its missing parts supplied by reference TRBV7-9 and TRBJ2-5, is DTGVSQNPRHKITKRGQNVTFRCDPISEHNRLYWYRQTLGQGPEFLTYFQNEAQLEKSRLLSDRFSAERPKGSFSTLEIQRTEQGDSAMYLCASSPYFRTTQETQYFGPGTRLLVL.

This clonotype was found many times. The CDR3 region is CASSRGPKQETQYF. For the CDR3, the DNA is TGTGCCAGTAGTAGGGGGCCGAAACAAGAGACCCAGTACTTC. This chain connects TRBV19 to TRBJ2-5; maybe TRBD1 (6 bases). CDR3 length equals 14 residues. The V gene's germline CDR1 is LNHDA and CDR2 SQIVND (reference sequence). Deletions cut 4 bases from V and 2 bases from J, with 11 bases between.

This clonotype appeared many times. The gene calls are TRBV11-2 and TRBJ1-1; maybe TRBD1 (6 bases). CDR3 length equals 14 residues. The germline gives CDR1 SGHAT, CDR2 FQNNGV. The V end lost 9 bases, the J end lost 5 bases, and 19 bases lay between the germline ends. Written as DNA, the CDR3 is TGTGCCAGTAACCACCAGGGGTGGGGGACTGAAGCTTTCTTT. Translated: CASNHQGWGTEAFF. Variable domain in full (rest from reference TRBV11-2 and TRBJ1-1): EAGVAQSPRYKIIEKRQSVAFWCNPISGHATLYWYQQILGQGPKLLIQFQNNGVVDDSQLPKDRFSAERLKGVDSTLKIQPAKLEDSAVYLCASNHQGWGTEAFFGQGTRLTVV.

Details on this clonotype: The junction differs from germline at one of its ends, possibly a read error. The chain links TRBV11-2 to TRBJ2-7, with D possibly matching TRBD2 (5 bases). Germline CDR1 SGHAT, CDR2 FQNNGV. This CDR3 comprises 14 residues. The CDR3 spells CASSFDGSVDEQSF. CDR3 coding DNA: TGTGCCAGCAGCTTCGATGGGAGTGTAGACGAGCAGTCCTTC.

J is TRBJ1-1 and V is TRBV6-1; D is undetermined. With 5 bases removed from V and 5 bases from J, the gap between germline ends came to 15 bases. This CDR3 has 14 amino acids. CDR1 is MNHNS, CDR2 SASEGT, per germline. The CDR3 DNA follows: TGTGCCAGCAGTAGGACGGGGATAGGAACTGAAGCTTTCTTT. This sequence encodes CASSRTGIGTEAFF.

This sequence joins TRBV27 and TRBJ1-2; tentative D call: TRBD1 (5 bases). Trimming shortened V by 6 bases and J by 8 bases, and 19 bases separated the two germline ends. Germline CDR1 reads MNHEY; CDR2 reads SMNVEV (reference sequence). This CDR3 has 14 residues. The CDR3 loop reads CASSQRGTGGGYTF. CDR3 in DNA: TGTGCCAGCAGCCAAAGGGGTACAGGTGGGGGCTACACCTTC.

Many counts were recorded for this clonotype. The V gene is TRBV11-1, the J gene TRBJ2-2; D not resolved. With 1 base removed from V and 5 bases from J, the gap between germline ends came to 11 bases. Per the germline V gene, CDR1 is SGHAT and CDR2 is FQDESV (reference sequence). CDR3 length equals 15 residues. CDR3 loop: CASSLVASRTGELFF. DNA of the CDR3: TGTGCCAGCAGCTTAGTAGCATCTCGGACCGGGGAGCTGTTTTTT.

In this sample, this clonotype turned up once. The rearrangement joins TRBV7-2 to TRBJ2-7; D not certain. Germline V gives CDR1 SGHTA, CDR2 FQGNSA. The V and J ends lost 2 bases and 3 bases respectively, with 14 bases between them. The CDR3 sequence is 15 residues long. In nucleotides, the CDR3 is TGTGCCAGCAGCTTAAACCATGGACCACACTACGAGCAGTACTTC. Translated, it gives CASSLNHGPHYEQYF.

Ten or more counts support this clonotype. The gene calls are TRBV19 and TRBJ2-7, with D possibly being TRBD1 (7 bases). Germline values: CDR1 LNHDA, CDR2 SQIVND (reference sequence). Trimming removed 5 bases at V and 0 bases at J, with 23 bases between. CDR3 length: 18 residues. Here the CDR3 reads CASSDQSGGGTVSYEQYF. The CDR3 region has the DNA TGTGCCAGTAGTGATCAGTCCGGGGGCGGGACAGTCTCCTACGAGCAGTACTTC.

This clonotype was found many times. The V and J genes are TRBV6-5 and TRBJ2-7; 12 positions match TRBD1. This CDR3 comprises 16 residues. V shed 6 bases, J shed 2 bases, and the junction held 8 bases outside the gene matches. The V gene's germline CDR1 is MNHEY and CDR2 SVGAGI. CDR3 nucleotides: TGTGCCAGCAGAACATCGGGACAGGGGGCGACCTACGAGCAGTACTTC. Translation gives CASRTSGQGATYEQYF.

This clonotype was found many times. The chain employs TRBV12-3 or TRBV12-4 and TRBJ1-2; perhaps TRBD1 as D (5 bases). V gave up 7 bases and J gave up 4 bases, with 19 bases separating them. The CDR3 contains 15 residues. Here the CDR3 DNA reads TGTGCCAGCACCTTATTTGAACAGGCTCTCTATGGCTACACCTTC. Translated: CASTLFEQALYGYTF.

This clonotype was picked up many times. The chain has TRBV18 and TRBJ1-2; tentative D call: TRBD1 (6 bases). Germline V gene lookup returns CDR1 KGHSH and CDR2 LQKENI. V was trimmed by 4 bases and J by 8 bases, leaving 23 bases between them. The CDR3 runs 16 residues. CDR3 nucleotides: TGTGCCAGCTCACAGACGCCCGTAACAGGGTTTAGGGGCTACACCTTC. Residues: CASSQTPVTGFRGYTF.

CDR3 DNA: TGTGCCAGCAGCCGGGACACCACTTCCTACGAGCAGTACTTC. Translated, it gives CASSRDTTSYEQYF. The chain joins TRBV28 to TRBJ2-7, with D maybe TRBD1 (6 bases). V was trimmed by 6 bases and J by 1 base, leaving 13 bases between them. The length of the CDR3 is 14 residues. CDR1 and CDR2 (germline): MDHEN, SYDVKM.

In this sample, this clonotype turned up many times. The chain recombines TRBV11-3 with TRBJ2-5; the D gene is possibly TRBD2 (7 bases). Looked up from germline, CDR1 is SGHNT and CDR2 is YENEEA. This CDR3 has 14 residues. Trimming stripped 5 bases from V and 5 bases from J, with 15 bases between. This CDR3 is CASSPGGARETQYF. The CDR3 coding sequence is TGTGCCAGCAGCCCTGGGGGGGCTAGGGAGACCCAGTACTTC. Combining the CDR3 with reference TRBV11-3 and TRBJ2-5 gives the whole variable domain EAGVVQSPRYKIIEKKQPVAFWCNPISGHNTLYWYLQNLGQGPELLIRYENEEAVDDSQLPKDRFSAERLKGVDSTLKIQPAELGDSAVYLCASSPGGARETQYFGPGTRLLVL.

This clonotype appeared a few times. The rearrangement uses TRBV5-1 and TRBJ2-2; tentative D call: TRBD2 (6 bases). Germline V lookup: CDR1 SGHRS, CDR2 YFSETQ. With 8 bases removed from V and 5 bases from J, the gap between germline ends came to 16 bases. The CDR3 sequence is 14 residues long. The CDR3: CASQVEGQTGELFF. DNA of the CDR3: TGCGCCAGTCAGGTGGAGGGCCAAACCGGGGAGCTGTTTTTT.

In DNA, the CDR3 is TGTGCCAGCACCCTCCCGGGGGGTAACGAGCAGTACTTC. This translates into CASTLPGGNEQYF. The rearrangement joins TRBV28 to TRBJ2-7; 7 nucleotides line up with TRBD2. This CDR3 has 13 amino acids. Germline values: CDR1 MDHEN, CDR2 SYDVKM. V trimming: 7 bases; J trimming: 5 bases; junction bases outside the gene matches: 8.

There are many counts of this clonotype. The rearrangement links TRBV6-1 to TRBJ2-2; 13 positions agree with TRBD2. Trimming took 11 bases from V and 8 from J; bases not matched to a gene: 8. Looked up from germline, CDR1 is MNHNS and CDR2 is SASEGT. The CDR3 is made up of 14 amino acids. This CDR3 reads CAGSGLAGSGELFF. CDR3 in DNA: TGTGCCGGGTCGGGACTAGCGGGATCTGGGGAGCTGTTTTTT.

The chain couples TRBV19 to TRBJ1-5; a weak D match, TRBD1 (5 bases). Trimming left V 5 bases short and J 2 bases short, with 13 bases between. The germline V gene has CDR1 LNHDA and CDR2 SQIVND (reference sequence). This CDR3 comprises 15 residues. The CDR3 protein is CASSAGTIGNQPQHF. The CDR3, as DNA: TGTGCCAGTAGTGCAGGGACGATAGGCAATCAGCCCCAGCATTTT. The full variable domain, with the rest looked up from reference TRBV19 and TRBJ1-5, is DGGITQSPKYLFRKEGQNVTLSCEQNLNHDAMYWYRQDPGQGLRLIYYSQIVNDFQKGDIAEGYSVSREKKESFPLTVTSAQKNPTAFYLCASSAGTIGNQPQHFGDGTRLSIL.

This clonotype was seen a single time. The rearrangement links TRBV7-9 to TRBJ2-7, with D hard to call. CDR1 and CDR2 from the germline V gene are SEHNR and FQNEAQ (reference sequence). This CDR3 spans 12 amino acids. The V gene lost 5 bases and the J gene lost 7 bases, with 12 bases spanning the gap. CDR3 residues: CASSPQAREQYF. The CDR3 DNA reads TGTGCCAGCAGCCCGCAAGCGAGAGAGCAGTACTTC.

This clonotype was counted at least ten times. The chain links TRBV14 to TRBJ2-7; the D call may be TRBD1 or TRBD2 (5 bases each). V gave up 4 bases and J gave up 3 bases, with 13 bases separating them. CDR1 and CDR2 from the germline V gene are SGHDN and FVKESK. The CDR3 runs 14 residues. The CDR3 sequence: CASSLSRGNYEQYF. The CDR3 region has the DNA TGTGCCAGCAGCCTCTCGAGGGGAAACTACGAGCAGTACTTC. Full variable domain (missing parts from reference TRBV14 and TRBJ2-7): EAGVTQFPSHSVIEKGQTVTLRCDPISGHDNLYWYRRVMGKEIKFLLHFVKESKQDESGMPNNRFLAERTGGTYSTLKVQPAELEDSGVYFCASSLSRGNYEQYFGPGTRLTVT.

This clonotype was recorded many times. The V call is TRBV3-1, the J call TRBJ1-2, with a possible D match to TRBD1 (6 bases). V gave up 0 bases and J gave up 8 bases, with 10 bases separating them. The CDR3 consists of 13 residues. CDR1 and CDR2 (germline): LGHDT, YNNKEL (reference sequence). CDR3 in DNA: TGTGCCAGCAGCCAAGATCAGGGGAAGGGCTACACCTTC. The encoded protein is CASSQDQGKGYTF.

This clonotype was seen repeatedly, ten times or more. The CDR3 sequence: CASSYTDTQYF. CDR3 sequence (DNA): TGTGCCAGCAGTTACACAGATACGCAGTATTTT. This chain links TRBV12-3 or TRBV12-4 with TRBJ2-3, with D uncertain. V was pared by 4 bases and J by 2 bases, with 1 base between. The CDR3 spans 11 residues.

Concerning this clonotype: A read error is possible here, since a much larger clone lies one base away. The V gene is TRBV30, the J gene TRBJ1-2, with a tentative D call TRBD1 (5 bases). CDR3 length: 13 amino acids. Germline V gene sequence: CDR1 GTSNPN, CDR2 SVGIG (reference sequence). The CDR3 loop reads CARSSGQGYGYTF. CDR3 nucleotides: TGTGCCCGGAGTTCAGGTCAGGGTTACGGCTACACCTTC.

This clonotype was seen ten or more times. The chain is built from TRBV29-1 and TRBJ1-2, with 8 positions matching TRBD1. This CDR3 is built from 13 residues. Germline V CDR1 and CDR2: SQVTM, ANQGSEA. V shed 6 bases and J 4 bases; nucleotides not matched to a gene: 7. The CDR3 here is CSVRDRRSYGYTF. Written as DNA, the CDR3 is TGCAGCGTCCGGGACAGGAGGTCCTATGGCTACACCTTC.

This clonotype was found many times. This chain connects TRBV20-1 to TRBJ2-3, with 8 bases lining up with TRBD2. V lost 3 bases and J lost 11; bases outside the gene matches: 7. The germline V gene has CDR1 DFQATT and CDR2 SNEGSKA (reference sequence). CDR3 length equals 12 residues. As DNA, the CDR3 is TGCAGTGCTAGTCGTACTAGCGGCGAGCAGTATTTT. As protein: CSASRTSGEQYF.

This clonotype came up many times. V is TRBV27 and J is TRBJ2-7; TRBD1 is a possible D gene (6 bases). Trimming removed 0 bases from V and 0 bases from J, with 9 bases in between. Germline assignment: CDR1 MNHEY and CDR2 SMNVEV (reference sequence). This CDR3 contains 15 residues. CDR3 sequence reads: CASSLSPQGSYEQYF. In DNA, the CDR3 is TGTGCCAGCAGTTTATCCCCACAGGGCTCCTACGAGCAGTACTTC.

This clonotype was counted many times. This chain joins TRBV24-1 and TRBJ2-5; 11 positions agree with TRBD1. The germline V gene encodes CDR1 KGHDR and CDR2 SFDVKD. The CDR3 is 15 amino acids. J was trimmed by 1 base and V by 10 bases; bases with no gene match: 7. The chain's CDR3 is CATAGTGGPQETQYF. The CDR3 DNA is TGTGCCACAGCCGGGACAGGGGGACCCCAAGAGACCCAGTACTTC.

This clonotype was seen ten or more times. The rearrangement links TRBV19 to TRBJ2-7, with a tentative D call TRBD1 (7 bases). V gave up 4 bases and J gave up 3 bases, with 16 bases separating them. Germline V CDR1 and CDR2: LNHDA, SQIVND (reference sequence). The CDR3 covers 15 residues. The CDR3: CASSNRRDRDYEQYF. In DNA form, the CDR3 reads TGTGCCAGTAGTAATCGGAGGGACAGAGACTACGAGCAGTACTTC.